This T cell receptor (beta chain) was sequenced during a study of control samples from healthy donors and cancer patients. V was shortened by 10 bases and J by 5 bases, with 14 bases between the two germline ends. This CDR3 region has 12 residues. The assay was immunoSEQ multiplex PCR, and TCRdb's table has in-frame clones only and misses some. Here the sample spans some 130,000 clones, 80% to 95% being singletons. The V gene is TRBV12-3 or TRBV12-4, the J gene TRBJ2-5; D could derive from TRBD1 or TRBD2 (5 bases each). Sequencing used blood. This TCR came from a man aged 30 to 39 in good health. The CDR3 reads CATGDLGETQYF. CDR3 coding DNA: TGTGCCACCGGGGACCTGGGGGAGACCCAGTACTTC.